These 24 T cell receptor beta chains were all obtained from the same sample, sequenced in a study of CD8 T cells in Susac syndrome. With random hexamers, reverse transcription was performed on about 0.5 to 1 ug of RNA. TCRdb used MiXCR to reprocess the immunoSEQ multiplex PCR reads, holding one entry per CDR3 protein. Among over 130,000 distinct CDR3 sequences listed, 90% to 95% were seen once. What was sequenced was CD4+ T cells from PBMCs. All receptors come from a human donor with multiple sclerosis.

The rearrangement joins TRBV28 to TRBJ2-4, with D unresolved. Trimming stripped 3 bases from V and 1 base from J, with 7 bases between. This CDR3 comprises 14 residues. Germline V gives CDR1 MDHEN, CDR2 SYDVKM. CDR3 sequence: CASSLTGAKNIQYF. The CDR3 nucleotides read TGTGCCAGCAGTTTGACGGGTGCCAAAAACATTCAGTACTTC.

The J gene is TRBJ1-1, the V gene TRBV7-2; D gene unclear. Germline V gene sequence: CDR1 SGHTA, CDR2 FQGNSA. Trimming shortened V by 7 bases and J by 1 base, and 10 bases separated the two germline ends. The CDR3 is 13 amino acids. The CDR3 sequence is CASTQSTNTEAFF. Written as DNA, the CDR3 is TGTGCCAGCACCCAAAGCACGAACACTGAAGCTTTCTTT.

The V call is TRBV18, the J call TRBJ1-1; perhaps TRBD1 as D (6 bases). From germline, CDR1 is KGHSH and CDR2 LQKENI. V gave up 1 base and J gave up 3 bases, with 9 bases separating them. The CDR3 consists of 14 residues. The CDR3 DNA reads TGTGCCAGCTCACCACTCAGACAGGACACTGAAGCTTTCTTT. Protein: CASSPLRQDTEAFF.

The chain is built from TRBV27 and TRBJ1-2; D is perhaps TRBD1 (5 bases). The V end was cut by 2 bases, the J end by 6 bases, with 13 bases between. The CDR3 extends over 14 amino acids. Germline loops: CDR1 MNHEY, CDR2 SMNVEV (reference sequence). The CDR3 loop reads CASSLGRSGDGYTF. The CDR3, as DNA: TGTGCCAGCAGTTTAGGCAGGTCGGGGGATGGCTACACCTTC.

The chain uses TRBV3-1 and TRBJ2-7; the D gene is possibly TRBD2 (5 bases). Between the trimmed V and J ends, which lost 3 bases and 1 base, there was a span of 10 bases. This CDR3 is built from 14 residues. In germline, CDR1 is LGHDT, CDR2 YNNKEL (reference sequence). CDR3 bases: TGTGCCAGCAGCCACTCAACGGGATCCTACGAGCAGTACTTC. This sequence encodes CASSHSTGSYEQYF.

V usage is TRBV7-9 and J usage is TRBJ2-5; TRBD2 matches at 8 bases. The CDR3 length is 14 residues. Per the germline V gene, CDR1 is SEHNR and CDR2 is FQNEAQ (reference sequence). V lost 3 bases, J lost 3 bases, and 3 bases stayed unmatched. The CDR3 DNA sequence: TGTGCCAGCAGCTTTCGGGGGGGCGAAGAGACCCAGTACTTC. This sequence encodes CASSFRGGEETQYF.

The chain has TRBV27 and TRBJ2-2; D unresolved. The germline V gene encodes CDR1 MNHEY and CDR2 SMNVEV (reference sequence). V was cut by 3 bases and J by 0 bases, with 8 bases left in between. This CDR3 spans 15 amino acids. In DNA, the CDR3 is TGTGCCAGCAGTTTTTTCGACGCGAACACCGGGGAGCTGTTTTTT. This codes for CASSFFDANTGELFF.

V is TRBV23-1 and J is TRBJ2-7, with 7 bases identical to TRBD1. TRBV23-1 is sorted into the ORF group, with uncertain function. The CDR3 spans 15 residues. V shed 0 bases, J shed 5 bases, and the junction held 7 bases outside the gene matches. The CDR3 reads CASSQSVDRVHEQYF. The CDR3 nucleotides read TGCGCCAGCAGTCAATCTGTCGACAGGGTGCACGAGCAGTACTTC.

The V call is TRBV19, the J call TRBJ2-7; 11 positions agree with TRBD1. The CDR3 length is 17 residues. CDR1 and CDR2 (germline): LNHDA, SQIVND (reference sequence). J was trimmed by 3 bases and V by 5 bases; bases with no gene match: 12. The CDR3 loop is CASSFRGPGQGDYEQYF. CDR3 DNA sequence: TGTGCCAGTAGTTTCCGCGGCCCGGGACAGGGGGACTACGAGCAGTACTTC.

This chain connects TRBV28 to TRBJ2-7; D may match TRBD1 or TRBD2 (5 bases each). The V gene's germline CDR1 is MDHEN and CDR2 SYDVKM. The germline V and J ends were trimmed by 2 bases and 2 bases, with 16 bases remaining between them. The CDR3 extends over 16 amino acids. CDR3 sequence (DNA): TGTGCCAGCAGTTTAGTGGGACGGACTTCGACCTACGAGCAGTACTTC. This codes for CASSLVGRTSTYEQYF. The whole variable domain, remainder taken from reference TRBV28 and TRBJ2-7, is DVKVTQSSRYLVKRTGEKVFLECVQDMDHENMFWYRQDPGLGLRLIYFSYDVKMKEKGDIPEGYSVSREKKERFSLILESASTNQTSMYLCASSLVGRTSTYEQYFGPGTRLTVT.

The chain is built from TRBV5-8 and TRBJ2-7, with D tentatively TRBD1 or TRBD2 (6 bases each). Between the trimmed V and J ends, which lost 5 bases and 3 bases, there was a span of 15 bases. The CDR3 spans 14 residues. CDR1 is SGHTS and CDR2 is YDEGEE in the germline V gene. For the CDR3, the DNA is TGTGCCAGCAGGATTAAGGGGGGAAGCTACGAGCAGTACTTC. Amino acid sequence: CASRIKGGSYEQYF. Looking up the rest from reference TRBV5-8 and TRBJ2-7 gives the full variable domain: EAGVTQSPTHLIKTRGQQATLRCSPISGHTSVYWYQQALGLGLQFLLWYDEGEERNRGNFPPRFSGRQFPNYSSELNVNALELEDSALYLCASRIKGGSYEQYFGPGTRLTVT.

This chain uses TRBV20-1 with TRBJ2-1; 8 nucleotides align to TRBD2. Germline V gives CDR1 DFQATT, CDR2 SNEGSKA (reference sequence). V was pared by 3 bases and J by 6 bases, with 7 bases of the junction left unmatched. CDR3 length equals 14 residues. This CDR3 reads CSASGSGIGNEQFF. Written as DNA, the CDR3 is TGCAGTGCTAGCGGTAGCGGGATTGGCAATGAGCAGTTCTTC.

This chain joins TRBV3-1 and TRBJ2-3; 10 bases map to TRBD1. Germline assignment: CDR1 LGHDT and CDR2 YNNKEL (reference sequence). The CDR3 length is 15 residues. With 3 bases clipped from V and 6 bases from J, the junction kept 6 bases outside the gene matches. DNA for the CDR3: TGTGCCAGCAGCCACGGGACAGGGGATTCTGATACGCAGTATTTT. Translation gives CASSHGTGDSDTQYF.

V usage is TRBV12-3 or TRBV12-4 and J usage is TRBJ2-1; 10 nucleotides match TRBD2. Trimming took 4 bases from V and 7 from J; bases not matched to a gene: 7. The CDR3 totals 15 residues. This CDR3 reads CASSSGKREGNEQFF. In DNA, the CDR3 is TGTGCCAGCAGTTCGGGGAAGCGGGAGGGAAATGAGCAGTTCTTC.

The chain is built from TRBV30 and TRBJ1-1; D is possibly TRBD1 (5 bases). V lost 5 bases and J lost 5, with 15 bases in between. The CDR3 totals 13 residues. The germline V gene encodes CDR1 GTSNPN and CDR2 SVGIG (reference sequence). This CDR3 is CAWDGRGATEAFF. In nucleotides, the CDR3 is TGTGCCTGGGATGGAAGAGGGGCAACTGAAGCTTTCTTT. The entire variable domain, with the rest obtained from reference TRBV30 and TRBJ1-1, is as follows: SQTIHQWPATLVQPVGSPLSLECTVEGTSNPNLYWYRQAAGRGLQLLFYSVGIGQISSEVPQNLSASRPQDRQFILSSKKLLLSDSGFYLCAWDGRGATEAFFGQGTRLTVV.

V usage is TRBV11-2 and J usage is TRBJ2-2; tentatively, D is TRBD1 (5 bases). Per germline, CDR1 SGHAT and CDR2 FQNNGV. The CDR3 loop spans 14 amino acids. Trimming took off 0 bases at V and 5 bases at J, with 7 bases between the two ends. The CDR3 loop reads CASSLEGRTGELFF. For the CDR3, the DNA is TGTGCCAGCAGCTTAGAGGGGCGAACCGGGGAGCTGTTTTTT.

CDR3 nucleotides: TGTGCCACCAGTGATCCGGGTGGACAGGGAGAGACCCAGTACTTC. Protein sequence: CATSDPGGQGETQYF. The chain carries TRBV24-1 and TRBJ2-5; 8 bases line up with TRBD1. Germline V CDR1 and CDR2: KGHDR, SFDVKD. This CDR3 is 15 amino acids long. V dropped 3 bases and J dropped 4; count of bases not matched to a gene: 6.

The J gene is TRBJ2-7, the V gene TRBV29-1; weak D call: TRBD1 (5 bases). The germline V and J ends were trimmed by 5 bases and 2 bases, with 7 bases remaining between them. Germline CDR1 SQVTM, CDR2 ANQGSEA. There are 11 residues in the CDR3. The CDR3 nucleotides read TGCAGCGTTAGGGGCCCCTACGAGCAGTACTTC. Amino acids: CSVRGPYEQYF.

The gene calls are TRBV12-3 or TRBV12-4 and TRBJ2-3; D perhaps matches TRBD2 (6 bases). Trimming shortened V by 3 bases and J by 2 bases, and 12 bases separated the two germline ends. The CDR3 totals 15 residues. The CDR3 is CASSLAGRNTDTQYF. In DNA form, the CDR3 reads TGTGCCAGCAGTTTGGCGGGACGGAACACAGATACGCAGTATTTT.

V usage is TRBV7-3 and J usage is TRBJ2-6; D is uncertain. With 4 bases removed from V and 2 bases from J, the gap between germline ends came to 9 bases. The CDR3 is made up of 15 amino acids. The germline CDR1 and CDR2 sequences are SGHTA and FQGTGA. The CDR3 is CASSWIKAGANVLTF. The CDR3 DNA reads as TGTGCCAGCAGCTGGATAAAGGCTGGGGCCAACGTCCTGACTTTC.

The rearrangement joins TRBV12-3 or TRBV12-4 to TRBJ2-1; the match to TRBD2 covers 12 bases. CDR3 size: 16 residues. V lost 7 bases and J lost 5; bases outside the gene matches: 9. The DNA of the CDR3 is TGTGCCAGCACCCTAGCGGGGGGGCCGTCGAACAATGAGCAGTTCTTC. This sequence encodes CASTLAGGPSNNEQFF.

The rearrangement links TRBV3-1 to TRBJ2-1, with TRBD2 identical over 10 bases. The trim removed 2 bases at V and 4 bases at J, leaving 2 bases unmatched. This CDR3 spans 15 amino acids. The germline V gene encodes CDR1 LGHDT and CDR2 YNNKEL (reference sequence). The CDR3 loop is CASSQSAGGYNEQFF. The CDR3 bases are TGTGCCAGCAGCCAATCAGCGGGAGGGTACAATGAGCAGTTCTTC.

This clonotype was seen just once. The genes are TRBV7-9 and TRBJ2-3; 7 positions match TRBD2. The CDR3 is 15 amino acids. Germline V gene data show CDR1 as SEHNR and CDR2 as FQNEAQ (reference sequence). V trimming: 4 bases; J trimming: 2 bases; junction bases outside the gene matches: 6. The CDR3 DNA is TGTGCCAGCAGCTCGGGCGGGGGAGTCACAGATACGCAGTATTTT. It codes for CASSSGGGVTDTQYF.

This chain uses TRBV6-2 or TRBV6-3 with TRBJ2-1; 7 nucleotides line up with TRBD1. V shed 7 bases and J 10 bases; nucleotides not matched to a gene: 10. Germline V gene sequence: CDR1 MNHEY, CDR2 SVGEGT. The CDR3 has 13 residues. The CDR3 spells CASKRGGSREQFF. CDR3 DNA: TGTGCCAGCAAGAGAGGGGGCTCTCGAGAGCAGTTCTTC.